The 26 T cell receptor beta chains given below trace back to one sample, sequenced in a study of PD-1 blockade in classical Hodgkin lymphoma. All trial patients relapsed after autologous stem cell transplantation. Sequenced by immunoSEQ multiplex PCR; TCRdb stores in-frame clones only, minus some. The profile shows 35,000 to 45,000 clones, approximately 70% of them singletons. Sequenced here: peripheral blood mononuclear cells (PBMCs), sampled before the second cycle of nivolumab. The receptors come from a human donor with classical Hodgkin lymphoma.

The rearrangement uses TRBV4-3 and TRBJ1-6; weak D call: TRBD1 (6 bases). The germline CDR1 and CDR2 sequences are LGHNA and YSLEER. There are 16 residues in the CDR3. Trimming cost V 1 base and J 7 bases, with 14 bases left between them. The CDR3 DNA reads TGCGCCAGCAGCCAAGCCCCCAGGGGCAACAATTCACCCCTCCACTTT. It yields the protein CASSQAPRGNNSPLHF.

This CDR3 is CASIQVNTDTQYF. Here the CDR3 DNA reads TGTGCCAGCATCCAGGTTAACACAGATACGCAGTATTTT. The chain is built from TRBV7-9 and TRBJ2-3; D unresolved. With 7 bases removed from V and 2 bases from J, the gap between germline ends came to 10 bases. The CDR3 is made up of 13 amino acids. The germline V gene encodes CDR1 SEHNR and CDR2 FQNEAQ (reference sequence).

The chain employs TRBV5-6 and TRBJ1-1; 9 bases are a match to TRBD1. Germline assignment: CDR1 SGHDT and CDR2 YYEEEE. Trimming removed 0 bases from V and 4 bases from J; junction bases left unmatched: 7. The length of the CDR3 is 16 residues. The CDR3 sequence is CASSLARQGGSTEAFF. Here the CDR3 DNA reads TGTGCCAGCAGCTTGGCGAGACAGGGGGGAAGCACTGAAGCTTTCTTT.

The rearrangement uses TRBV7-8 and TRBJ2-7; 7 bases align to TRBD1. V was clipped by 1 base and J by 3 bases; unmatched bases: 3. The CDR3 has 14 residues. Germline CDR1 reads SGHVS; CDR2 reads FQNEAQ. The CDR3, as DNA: TGTGCCAGCAGCTTAGTGGCAGGGGGCTACGAGCAGTACTTC. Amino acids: CASSLVAGGYEQYF. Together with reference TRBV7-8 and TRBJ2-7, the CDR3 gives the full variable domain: GAGVSQSPRYKVAKRGQDVALRCDPISGHVSLFWYQQALGQGPEFLTYFQNEAQLDKSGLPSDRFFAERPEGSVSTLKIQRTQQEDSAVYLCASSLVAGGYEQYFGPGTRLTVT.

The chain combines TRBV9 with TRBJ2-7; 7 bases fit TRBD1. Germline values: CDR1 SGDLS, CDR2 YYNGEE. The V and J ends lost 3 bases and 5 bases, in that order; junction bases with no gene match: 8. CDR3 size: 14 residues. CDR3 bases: TGTGCCAGCAGCGGCAGACAGGGTTTCAACGAGCAGTACTTC. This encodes CASSGRQGFNEQYF. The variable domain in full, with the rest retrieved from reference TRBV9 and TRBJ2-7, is DSGVTQTPKHLITATGQRVTLRCSPRSGDLSVYWYQQSLDQGLQFLIQYYNGEERAKGNILERFSAQQFPDLHSELNLSSLELGDSALYFCASSGRQGFNEQYFGPGTRLTVT.

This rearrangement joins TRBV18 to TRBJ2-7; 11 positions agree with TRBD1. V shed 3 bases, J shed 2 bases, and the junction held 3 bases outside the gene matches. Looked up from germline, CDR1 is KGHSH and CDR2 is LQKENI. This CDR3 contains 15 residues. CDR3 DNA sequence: TGTGCCAGCTCACCTCCGGGACAGGGGGCCTACGAGCAGTACTTC. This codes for CASSPPGQGAYEQYF.

The DNA of the CDR3 is TGTGCCAGCAGCCTAGGTACTAGCGCTTACGAGCAGTACTTC. The encoded protein is CASSLGTSAYEQYF. V usage is TRBV9 and J usage is TRBJ2-7; 7 bases map to TRBD2. Trimming cost V 4 bases and J 4 bases; bases outside gene matches: 8. This CDR3 region has 14 residues. Germline CDR1 is SGDLS and CDR2 is YYNGEE.

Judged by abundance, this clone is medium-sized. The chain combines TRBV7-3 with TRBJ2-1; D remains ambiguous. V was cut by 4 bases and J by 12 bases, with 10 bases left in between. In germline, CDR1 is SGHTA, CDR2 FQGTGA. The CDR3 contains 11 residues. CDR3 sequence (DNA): TGTGCCAGCAGCTCCTCAGGCGTGCAGTTCTTC. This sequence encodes CASSSSGVQFF.

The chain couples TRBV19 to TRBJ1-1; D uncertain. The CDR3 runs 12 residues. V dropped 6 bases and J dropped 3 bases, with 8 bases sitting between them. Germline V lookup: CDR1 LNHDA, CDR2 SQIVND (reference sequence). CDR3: CASSVPYTEAFF. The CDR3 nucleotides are TGTGCCAGTAGCGTCCCTTACACTGAAGCTTTCTTT.

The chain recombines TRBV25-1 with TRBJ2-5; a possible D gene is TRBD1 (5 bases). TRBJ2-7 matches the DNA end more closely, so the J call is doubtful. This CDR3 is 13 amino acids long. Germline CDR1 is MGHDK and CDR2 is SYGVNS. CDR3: CASSDREIYEQYF. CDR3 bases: TGTGCCAGCAGTGACAGGGAAATCTACGAGCAGTACTTC.

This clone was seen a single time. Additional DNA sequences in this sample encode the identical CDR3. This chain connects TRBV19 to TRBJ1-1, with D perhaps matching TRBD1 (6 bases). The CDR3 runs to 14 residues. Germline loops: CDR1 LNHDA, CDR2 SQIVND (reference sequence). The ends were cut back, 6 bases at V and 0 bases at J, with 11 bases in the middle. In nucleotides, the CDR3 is TGTGCCAGTAGCTTACAGGGCCTGAACACTGAAGCTTTCTTT. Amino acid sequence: CASSLQGLNTEAFF.

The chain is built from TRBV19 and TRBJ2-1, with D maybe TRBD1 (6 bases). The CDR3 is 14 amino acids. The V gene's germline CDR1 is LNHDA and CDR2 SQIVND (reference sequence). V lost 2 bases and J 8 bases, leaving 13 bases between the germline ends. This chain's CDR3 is CASSILAGADEQFF. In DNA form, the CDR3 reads TGTGCCAGTAGTATACTGGCAGGGGCCGATGAGCAGTTCTTC.

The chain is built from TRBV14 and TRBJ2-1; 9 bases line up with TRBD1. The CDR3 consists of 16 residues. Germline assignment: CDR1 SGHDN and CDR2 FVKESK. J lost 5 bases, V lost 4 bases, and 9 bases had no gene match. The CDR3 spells CASSRRTGVANNEQFF. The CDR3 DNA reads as TGTGCCAGCAGCCGGAGGACAGGGGTCGCCAACAATGAGCAGTTCTTC.

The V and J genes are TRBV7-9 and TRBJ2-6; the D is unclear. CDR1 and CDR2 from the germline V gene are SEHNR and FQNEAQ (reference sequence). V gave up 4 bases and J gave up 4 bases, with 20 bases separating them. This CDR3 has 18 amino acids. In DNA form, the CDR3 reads TGTGCCAGCAGCTCGGGCCGTAAGCCGCCCCTCGGGGCCAACGTCCTGACTTTC. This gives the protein CASSSGRKPPLGANVLTF.

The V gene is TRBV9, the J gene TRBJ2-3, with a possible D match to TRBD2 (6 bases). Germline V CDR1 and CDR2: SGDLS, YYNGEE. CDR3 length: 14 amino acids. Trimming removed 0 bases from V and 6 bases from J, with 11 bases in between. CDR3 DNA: TGTGCCAGCAGCGTAGTCGGGGGACCGGATACGCAGTATTTT. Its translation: CASSVVGGPDTQYF.

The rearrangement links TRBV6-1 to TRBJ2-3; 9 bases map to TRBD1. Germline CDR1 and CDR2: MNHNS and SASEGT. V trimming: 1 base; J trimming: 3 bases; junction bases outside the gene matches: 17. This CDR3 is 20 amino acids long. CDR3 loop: CASSEGEGYRGPLGTDTQYF. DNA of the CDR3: TGTGCCAGCAGTGAAGGAGAAGGGTACAGGGGGCCCCTTGGAACAGATACGCAGTATTTT.

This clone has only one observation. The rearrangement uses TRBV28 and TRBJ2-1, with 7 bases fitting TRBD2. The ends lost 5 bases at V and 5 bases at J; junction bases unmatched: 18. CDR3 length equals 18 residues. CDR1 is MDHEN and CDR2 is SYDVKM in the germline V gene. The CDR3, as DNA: TGTGCCAGCAGTCCACAGCTGGGACTAAGCGGGACTCACAATGAGCAGTTCTTC. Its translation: CASSPQLGLSGTHNEQFF.

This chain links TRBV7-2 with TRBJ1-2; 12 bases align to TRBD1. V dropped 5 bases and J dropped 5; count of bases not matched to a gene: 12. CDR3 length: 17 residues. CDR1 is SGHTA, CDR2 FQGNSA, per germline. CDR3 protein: CASSQEGWGQGAYGYTF. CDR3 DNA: TGTGCCAGCAGCCAAGAGGGGTGGGGACAGGGGGCTTATGGCTACACCTTC.

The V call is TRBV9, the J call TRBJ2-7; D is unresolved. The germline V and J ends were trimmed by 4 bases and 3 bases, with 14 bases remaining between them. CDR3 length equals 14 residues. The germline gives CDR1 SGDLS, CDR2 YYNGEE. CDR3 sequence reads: CASSLTENLYEQYF. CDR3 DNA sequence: TGTGCCAGCAGCCTTACAGAAAATCTCTACGAGCAGTACTTC.

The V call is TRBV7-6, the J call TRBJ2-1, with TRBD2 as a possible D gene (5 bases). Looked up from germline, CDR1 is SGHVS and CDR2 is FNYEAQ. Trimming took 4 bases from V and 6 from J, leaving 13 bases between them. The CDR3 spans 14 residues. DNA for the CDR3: TGTGCCAGCAGCTCGCGGGCTATGATCAATGAGCAGTTCTTC. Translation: CASSSRAMINEQFF.

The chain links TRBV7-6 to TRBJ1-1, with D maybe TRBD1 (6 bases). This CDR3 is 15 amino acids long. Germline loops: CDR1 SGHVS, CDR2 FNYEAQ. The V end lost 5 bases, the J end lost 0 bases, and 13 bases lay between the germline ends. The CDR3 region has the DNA TGTGCCAGCAGCGAAGGGGGGTTCATGAACACTGAAGCTTTCTTT. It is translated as CASSEGGFMNTEAFF.

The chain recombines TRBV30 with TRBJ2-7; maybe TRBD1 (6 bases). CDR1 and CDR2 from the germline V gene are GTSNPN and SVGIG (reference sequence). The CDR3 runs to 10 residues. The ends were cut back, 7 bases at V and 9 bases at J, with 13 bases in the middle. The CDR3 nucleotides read TGTGCCTCGACAGGTCTGAGGCAGTACTTC. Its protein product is CASTGLRQYF.

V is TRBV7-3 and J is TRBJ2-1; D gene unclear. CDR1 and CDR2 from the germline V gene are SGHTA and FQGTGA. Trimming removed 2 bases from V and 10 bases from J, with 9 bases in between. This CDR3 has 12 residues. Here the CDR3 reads CASSLDQIEQFF. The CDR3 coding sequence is TGTGCCAGCAGCTTAGACCAAATAGAGCAGTTCTTC.

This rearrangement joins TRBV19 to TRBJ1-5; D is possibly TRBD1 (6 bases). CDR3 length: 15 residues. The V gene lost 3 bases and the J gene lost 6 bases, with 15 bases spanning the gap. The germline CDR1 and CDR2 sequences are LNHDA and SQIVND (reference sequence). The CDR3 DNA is TGTGCCAGTAGTATGGTAAGGGGGTCCATTCAGCCCCAGCATTTT. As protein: CASSMVRGSIQPQHF.

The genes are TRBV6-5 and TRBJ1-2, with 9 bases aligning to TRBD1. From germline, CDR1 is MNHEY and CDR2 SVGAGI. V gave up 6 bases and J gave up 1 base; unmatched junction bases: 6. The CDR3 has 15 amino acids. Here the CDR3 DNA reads TGTGCCAGCAGATCCACAGGGGGCGATAACTATGGCTACACCTTC. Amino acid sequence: CASRSTGGDNYGYTF.

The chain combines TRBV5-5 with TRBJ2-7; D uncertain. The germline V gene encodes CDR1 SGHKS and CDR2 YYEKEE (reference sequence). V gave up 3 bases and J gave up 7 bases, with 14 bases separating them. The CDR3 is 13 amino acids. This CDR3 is CASSSAHQVEQYF. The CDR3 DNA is TGTGCCAGCAGCTCAGCCCACCAAGTGGAGCAGTACTTC.